Described below is a single T cell receptor beta chain sequence and its context. This sample is part of a study of T cell changes during pregnancy in multiple sclerosis. The CDR3 contains 12 residues. Between the trimmed V and J ends, which lost 3 bases and 4 bases, there was a span of 6 bases. Germline values: CDR1 LNHDA, CDR2 SQIVND (reference sequence). Method: immunoSEQ multiplex PCR; TCRdb's copy keeps in-frame clones and lacks some. This repertoire shows tens of thousands of clones, about nine tenths found once; its top ten account for 1.2%. Sequencing used CD4+ T cells from peripheral blood mononuclear cells, obtained before pregnancy. The V call is TRBV19, the J call TRBJ1-2; D gene uncertain. The receptor was derived from a female donor with multiple sclerosis, enrolled in a pregnancy study. The CDR3 nucleotides are TGTGCCAGTAGTATCTACGGCTATGGCTACACCTTC. Its translation is CASSIYGYGYTF.